These 18 T cell receptor beta chains share one sample of origin, sequenced in a study of identical twins (dated by TCRdb to about 2016). The library was produced with 5' RACE. The data were produced on an Illumina HiSeq 2000. TCRdb passed the public sequencing reads through fastp at Q25 and MiXCR, retaining productive beta sequences. Each record represents a unique CDR3 protein, reported with the most common genes and DNA among its rows. The sample records hundreds of thousands of distinct CDR3 sequences, 20% to 25% of which are singletons. The ten largest clones add up to 4.3% of the sample. These data were also reused for a study on T cells expressing NK-cell markers.

The source material was PBMCs. These receptors originate from a woman younger than 30 in good health.

The rearrangement joins TRBV10-3 to TRBJ2-3; 10 nucleotides agree with TRBD2. The CDR3 totals 17 residues. V was clipped by 0 bases and J by 3 bases; unmatched bases: 6. Germline CDR1 reads ENHRY; CDR2 reads SYGVKD. The chain's CDR3 is CAISESDSGRRTDTQYF. The DNA for the CDR3 is TGTGCCATCAGTGAGTCCGATAGCGGGAGGCGGACAGATACGCAGTATTTT.

This clonotype was detected only a few times. The V and J genes are TRBV12-3 or TRBV12-4 and TRBJ2-7, with 8 bases that match TRBD2. Unmatched junction bases numbered 8, after V lost 7 bases and J lost 6 bases. This CDR3 is built from 13 residues. CDR3 loop: CASTGTSWSEQYF. The CDR3 bases are TGTGCCAGCACGGGGACTAGTTGGTCCGAGCAGTACTTC.

This clonotype was picked up a small number of times. This rearrangement joins TRBV20-1 to TRBJ2-2, with unresolved D. V was shortened by 3 bases and J by 5 bases, with 16 bases between the two germline ends. This CDR3 region has 15 residues. Germline CDR1 DFQATT, CDR2 SNEGSKA (reference sequence). In nucleotides, the CDR3 is TGCAGTGCTAGGGTGGCCGGCGGTGGTACCGGGGAGCTGTTTTTT. Encoded protein: CSARVAGGGTGELFF.

In this sample, this clonotype turned up a few times. The gene calls are TRBV9 and TRBJ2-1; D might be TRBD1 or TRBD2, each matching 6 bases. The germline CDR1 and CDR2 sequences are SGDLS and YYNGEE. Between the trimmed V and J ends, which lost 4 bases and 6 bases, there was a span of 14 bases. The CDR3 length is 14 residues. CDR3: CASSQAGGPNEQFF. In DNA, the CDR3 is TGTGCCAGCAGCCAAGCTGGGGGGCCCAATGAGCAGTTCTTC.

The chain couples TRBV4-3 to TRBJ2-1; TRBD2 matches at 8 bases. Losses at the gene ends were 3 bases for V and 5 bases for J; bases not matched to a gene: 9. Germline V lookup: CDR1 LGHNA, CDR2 YSLEER. CDR3 length: 16 amino acids. For the CDR3, the DNA is TGCGCCAGCAGCCAGGTCAGCGGGAGTGACGACAATGAGCAGTTCTTC. It codes for CASSQVSGSDDNEQFF.

This clonotype was recorded a few times. The chain links TRBV6-1 to TRBJ1-2; TRBD1 aligns across 9 bases. Germline values: CDR1 MNHNS, CDR2 SASEGT. J was trimmed by 5 bases and V by 7 bases; bases with no gene match: 8. The CDR3 totals 14 residues. Written as DNA, the CDR3 is TGTGCCAGCAACGAAGGGACAGGGATTTATGGCTACACCTTC. This encodes CASNEGTGIYGYTF.

This clonotype has more than one count but fewer than ten. The chain carries TRBV4-2 and TRBJ2-5; possible D gene TRBD1, 5 bases. This CDR3 comprises 14 residues. From germline, CDR1 is LGHNA and CDR2 YNFKEQ. The V end was cut by 0 bases, the J end by 2 bases, with 7 bases between. In DNA form, the CDR3 reads TGTGCCAGCAGCCAAGACTGGACACAAGAGACCCAGTACTTC. The encoded protein is CASSQDWTQETQYF.

Many counts were recorded for this clonotype. The chain combines TRBV12-5 with TRBJ2-1; no firm D call. V shed 0 bases and J shed 0 bases, with 6 bases lying between them. Germline CDR1 reads LGHNT; CDR2 reads FRNRAP. The CDR3 length is 15 residues. CDR3 sequence (DNA): TGTGCTAGTGGTTTGGTATCGGTCTCCTACAATGAGCAGTTCTTC. It encodes CASGLVSVSYNEQFF.

The chain is built from TRBV5-1 and TRBJ2-3; tentatively, D is TRBD2 (6 bases). The CDR3 is 13 amino acids. Germline CDR1 and CDR2: SGHRS and YFSETQ. Trimming stripped 4 bases from V and 6 bases from J, with 12 bases between. CDR3 sequence: CASSLPGDDTQYF. The CDR3 bases are TGCGCCAGCAGCCTTCCGGGGGATGATACGCAGTATTTT.

This clonotype was seen ten or more times. J is TRBJ2-7 and V is TRBV20-1; possibly TRBD1 for D (5 bases). This CDR3 is 12 amino acids long. V was cut by 5 bases and J by 2 bases, with 10 bases left in between. Germline V gene lookup returns CDR1 DFQATT and CDR2 SNEGSKA (reference sequence). This chain's CDR3 is CSAPTETYEQYF. As DNA, the CDR3 is TGCAGTGCTCCGACAGAAACCTACGAGCAGTACTTC.

The V call is TRBV5-4, the J call TRBJ1-1, with D unclear. Germline V gene data show CDR1 as SGHNT and CDR2 as YYREEE (reference sequence). Trimming removed 3 bases from V and 8 bases from J, with 8 bases in between. CDR3 length: 11 residues. The CDR3 DNA sequence: TGTGCCAGCAGCTCGAACGAAGAAGCTTTCTTT. It translates to CASSSNEEAFF.

In its sample, this clonotype was seen many times. This rearrangement joins TRBV12-3 or TRBV12-4 to TRBJ2-5; TRBD2 agrees at 14 bases. The CDR3 is made up of 17 amino acids. Trimming took 5 bases from V and 2 from J; bases not matched to a gene: 7. The CDR3 sequence: CASSLGTSGRTQETQYF. CDR3 sequence (DNA): TGTGCCAGCAGTCTCGGGACTAGCGGGAGAACTCAAGAGACCCAGTACTTC.

This clonotype was counted many times. This rearrangement joins TRBV5-1 to TRBJ2-3, with TRBD2 matching over 10 bases. Germline assignment: CDR1 SGHRS and CDR2 YFSETQ. After removal of 8 bases from V and 1 base from J, the junction contained 4 bases not matched to a gene. The CDR3 length is 14 residues. CDR3 DNA sequence: TGCGCCAGTAGCGGGGGGTCTCGCACAGATACGCAGTATTTT. Amino acid sequence: CASSGGSRTDTQYF.

This clonotype has just a few counts. The rearrangement joins TRBV4-3 to TRBJ2-5; D call uncertain. The germline V and J ends were trimmed by 0 bases and 0 bases, with 5 bases remaining between them. This CDR3 is built from 14 residues. Per germline, CDR1 LGHNA and CDR2 YSLEER. The CDR3 DNA reads as TGCGCCAGCAGCCAAGAAACCAACCAAGAGACCCAGTACTTC. Translated, it gives CASSQETNQETQYF.

This clonotype was recorded a few times. The rearrangement uses TRBV5-1 and TRBJ2-7; 9 nucleotides match TRBD2. CDR3 length: 17 amino acids. CDR1 and CDR2 from the germline V gene are SGHRS and YFSETQ. Trimming removed 4 bases from V and 3 bases from J; junction bases left unmatched: 14. Here the CDR3 DNA reads TGCGCCAGCAGCATCGGAAATAGCGGGAGAATATTCTACGAGCAGTACTTC. It codes for CASSIGNSGRIFYEQYF.

The V call is TRBV25-1, the J call TRBJ1-6; D gene uncertain. Germline V lookup: CDR1 MGHDK, CDR2 SYGVNS. V shed 6 bases and J shed 15 bases, with 24 bases lying between them. The length of the CDR3 is 15 residues. The CDR3 protein is CASSTPDSRLGILHF. The CDR3 nucleotides are TGTGCCAGCAGCACACCGGATTCCAGGCTGGGGATCCTCCACTTT.

This clonotype was counted many times. The chain uses TRBV5-6 and TRBJ1-5; D remains ambiguous. The CDR3 runs to 17 residues. V was trimmed by 4 bases and J by 7 bases, leaving 24 bases between them. Germline-derived CDR1 and CDR2 are SGHDT and YYEEEE. For the CDR3, the DNA is TGTGCCAGCAGCCACGCGAGGCGCAATAAAGGAGTCCAGCCCCAGCATTTT. Its protein is CASSHARRNKGVQPQHF.

This clonotype was picked up many times. The chain has TRBV29-1 and TRBJ1-1, with D maybe TRBD1 (5 bases). Trimming left V 6 bases short and J 5 bases short, with 10 bases between. Germline V CDR1 and CDR2: SQVTM, ANQGSEA. The CDR3 is 11 amino acids. Here the CDR3 reads CSVREGTEAFF. In DNA, the CDR3 is TGCAGCGTCCGAGAGGGGACTGAAGCTTTCTTT.